This T cell receptor beta chain was observed in a study of blood T cell repertoires in COVID-19. This clone has just a few counts. The germline CDR1 and CDR2 sequences are SGHTA and FQGNSA. V was clipped by 1 base and J by 6 bases, with 13 bases between them. The length of the CDR3 is 14 residues. The assay was immunoSEQ multiplex PCR, and TCRdb's table has in-frame clones only and misses some. The sample records about 80,000 clones, about four fifths being singletons. The sample consisted of peripheral blood. The J gene is TRBJ2-7, the V gene TRBV7-2; maybe TRBD2 (6 bases). The sequence was obtained from a human donor in a cohort sampled during active COVID-19. The CDR3 spells CASSLGGVESEQYF. CDR3 bases: TGTGCCAGCAGCTTAGGGGGGGTGGAGTCCGAGCAGTACTTC.